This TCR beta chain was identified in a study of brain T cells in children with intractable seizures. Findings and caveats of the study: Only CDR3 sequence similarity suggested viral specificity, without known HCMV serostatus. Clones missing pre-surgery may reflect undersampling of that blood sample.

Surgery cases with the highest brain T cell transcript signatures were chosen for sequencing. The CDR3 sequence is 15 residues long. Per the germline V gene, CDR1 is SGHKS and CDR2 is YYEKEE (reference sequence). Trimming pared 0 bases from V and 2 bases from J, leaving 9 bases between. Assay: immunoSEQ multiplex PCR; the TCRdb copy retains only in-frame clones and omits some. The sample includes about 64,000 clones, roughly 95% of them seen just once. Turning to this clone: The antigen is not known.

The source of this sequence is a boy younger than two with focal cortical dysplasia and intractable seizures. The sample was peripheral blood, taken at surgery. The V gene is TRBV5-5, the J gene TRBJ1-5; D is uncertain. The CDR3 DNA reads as TGTGCCAGCAGCTTGGCCCTCATAGGCAATCAGCCCCAGCATTTT. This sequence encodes CASSLALIGNQPQHF.